What follows is one T cell receptor beta chain and its context. Its antigen is currently unknown. The data were produced by immunoSEQ multiplex PCR, yet TCRdb's version contains in-frame clones alone and is incomplete. The repertoire consists of under 100,000 clones, with 85% occurring once and the leading ten covering just under 9.5%. The data were obtained in a study of radiation and T cells in renal cell carcinoma. Study findings and constraints: From baseline, blood top tumor clonotypes peaked at 2 weeks post-radiation. Without pretreatment biopsies, baseline tumor clonotype presence was undetermined.

V was pared by 6 bases and J by 4 bases, with 15 bases between. Germline V CDR1 and CDR2: MNHEY, SVGAGI. CDR3 length equals 14 residues. This sample's time point: blood 4 weeks post-SBRT, at nephrectomy. Documented treatment: 15 Gy SBRT to primary tumor, nephrectomy 4 weeks later. Blood was sampled at baseline, 2 weeks and 4 weeks after SBRT. The tumor was a clear cell renal cell carcinoma. The receptor's source is a man over 45 with renal cell carcinoma. The specimen was blood, collected from a patient whose treatment included radiotherapy and nephrectomy. This sequence joins TRBV6-5 and TRBJ1-2; D is ambiguous. CDR3: CASRRLGRFYGYTF. The CDR3 bases are TGTGCCAGCAGACGACTTGGACGGTTCTATGGCTACACCTTC.